This section outlines one T cell receptor beta chain sequence together with its context. Its antigen is unidentified. The repertoire was sequenced with immunoSEQ multiplex PCR; TCRdb's copy has only in-frame clones and lacks some. The table lists 150,000 to 160,000 clones, 86% of them singletons. These data come from a study of cytomegalovirus exposure and HLA in healthy donors. Study-wide results and caveats: The finding came from a later analysis; first-cohort TCR clusters tended to co-occur in the roughly 120 validation repertoires.

Trimming cost V 5 bases and J 1 base; bases outside gene matches: 7. Germline V CDR1 and CDR2: MNHEY, SMNVEV (reference sequence). There are 16 residues in the CDR3. What was sequenced was PBMCs. The rearrangement links TRBV27 to TRBJ2-2, with 7 bases matching TRBD2. The clonotype comes from a man between 18 and 29 years old in good health and CMV-seropositive. CDR3 bases: TGTGCCAGCAGTGCCCCGGGACTATTGAACACCGGGGAGCTGTTTTTT. The encoded protein is CASSAPGLLNTGELFF.